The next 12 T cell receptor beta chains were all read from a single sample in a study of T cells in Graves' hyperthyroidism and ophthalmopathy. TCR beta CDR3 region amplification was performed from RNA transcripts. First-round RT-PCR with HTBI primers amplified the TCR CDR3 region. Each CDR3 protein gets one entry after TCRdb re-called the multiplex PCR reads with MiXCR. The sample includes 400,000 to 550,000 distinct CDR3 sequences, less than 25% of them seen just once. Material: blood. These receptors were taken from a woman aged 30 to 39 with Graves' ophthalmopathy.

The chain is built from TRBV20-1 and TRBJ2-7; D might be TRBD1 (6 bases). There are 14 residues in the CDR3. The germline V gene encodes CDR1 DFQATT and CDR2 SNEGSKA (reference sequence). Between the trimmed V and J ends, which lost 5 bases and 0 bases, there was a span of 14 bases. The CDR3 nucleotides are TGCAGTGCTGACAAACGGGACACCTCCTACGAGCAGTACTTC. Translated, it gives CSADKRDTSYEQYF.

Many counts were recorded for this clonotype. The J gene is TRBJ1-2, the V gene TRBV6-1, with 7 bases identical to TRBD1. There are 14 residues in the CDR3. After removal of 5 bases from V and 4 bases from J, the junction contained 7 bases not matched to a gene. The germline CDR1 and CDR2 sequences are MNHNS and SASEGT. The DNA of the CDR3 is TGTGCCAGCAGTAGGACAGGTTCTCTCTATGGCTACACCTTC. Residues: CASSRTGSLYGYTF.

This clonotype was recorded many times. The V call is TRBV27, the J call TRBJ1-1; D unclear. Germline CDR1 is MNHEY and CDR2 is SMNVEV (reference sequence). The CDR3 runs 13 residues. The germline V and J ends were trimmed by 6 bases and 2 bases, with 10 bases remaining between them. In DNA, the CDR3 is TGTGCCAGCAGATACCAGGTAAACACTGAAGCTTTCTTT. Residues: CASRYQVNTEAFF.

CDR3 sequence reads: CATRTSGSVYEQYF. CDR3 bases: TGTGCCACCAGGACTAGCGGGAGTGTTTACGAGCAGTACTTC. This sequence joins TRBV6-2 or TRBV6-3 and TRBJ2-7, with 13 bases that match TRBD2. Germline CDR1 MNHEY, CDR2 SVGEGT. The CDR3 extends over 14 amino acids. V lost 10 bases, J lost 4 bases, and 7 bases stayed unmatched.

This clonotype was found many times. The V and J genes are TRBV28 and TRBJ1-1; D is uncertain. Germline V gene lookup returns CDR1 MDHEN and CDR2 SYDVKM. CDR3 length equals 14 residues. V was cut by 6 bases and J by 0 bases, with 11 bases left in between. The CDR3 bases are TGTGCCAGCAGGCCCCCCACCCTGAACACTGAAGCTTTCTTT. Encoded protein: CASRPPTLNTEAFF.

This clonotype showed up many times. CDR3 loop: CASSVGYNTEAFF. CDR3 nucleotides: TGTGCCAGCAGCGTGGGGTATAACACTGAAGCTTTCTTT. V is TRBV7-3 and J is TRBJ1-1; unclear D gene. V lost 5 bases to trimming and J lost 2 bases, with 9 bases between them. Germline-derived CDR1 and CDR2 are SGHTA and FQGTGA. The CDR3 consists of 13 residues.

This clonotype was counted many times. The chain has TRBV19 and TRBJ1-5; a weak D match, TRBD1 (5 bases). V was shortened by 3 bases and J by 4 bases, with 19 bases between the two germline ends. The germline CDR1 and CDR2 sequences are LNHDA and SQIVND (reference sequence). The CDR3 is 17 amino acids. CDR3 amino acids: CASSINGIPGPNQPQHF. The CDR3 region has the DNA TGTGCCAGTAGTATTAATGGGATCCCGGGACCAAATCAGCCCCAGCATTTT.

The CDR3 region has the DNA TGTGCCAGCAGCTTACTCCAGAGGAGTGGCTACACCTTC. Its translation: CASSLLQRSGYTF. The chain is built from TRBV7-2 and TRBJ1-2; unclear D gene. V was shortened by 2 bases and J by 7 bases, with 11 bases between the two germline ends. The CDR3 has 13 amino acids. CDR1 is SGHTA and CDR2 is FQGNSA in the germline V gene.

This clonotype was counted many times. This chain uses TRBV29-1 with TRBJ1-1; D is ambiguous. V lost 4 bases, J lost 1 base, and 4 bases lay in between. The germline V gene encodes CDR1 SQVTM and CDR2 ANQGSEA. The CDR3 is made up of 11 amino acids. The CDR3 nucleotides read TGCAGCGTTGCCCAGAACACTGAAGCTTTCTTT. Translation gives CSVAQNTEAFF.

The CDR3 region has the DNA TGTGCCACTACCGACAGCCGCAATCAGCCCCAGCATTTT. Translation: CATTDSRNQPQHF. The chain couples TRBV19 to TRBJ1-5, with D perhaps TRBD1 (5 bases). The CDR3 is 13 residues long. Trimming removed 10 bases from V and 2 bases from J, with 12 bases in between. Germline lookup yields CDR1 LNHDA and CDR2 SQIVND (reference sequence).

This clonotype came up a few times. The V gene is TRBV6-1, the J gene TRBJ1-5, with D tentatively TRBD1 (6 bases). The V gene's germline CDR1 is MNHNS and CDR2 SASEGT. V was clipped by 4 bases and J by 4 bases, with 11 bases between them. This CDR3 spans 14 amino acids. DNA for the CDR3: TGTGCCAGCAGTGGCAGGACAGAAAATCAGCCCCAGCATTTT. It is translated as CASSGRTENQPQHF.

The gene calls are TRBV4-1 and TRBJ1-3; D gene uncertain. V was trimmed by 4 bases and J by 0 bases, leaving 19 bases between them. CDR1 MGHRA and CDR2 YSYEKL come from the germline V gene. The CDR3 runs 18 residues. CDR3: CASSPLLRPRGSGNTIYF. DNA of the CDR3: TGCGCCAGCAGCCCCCTTTTGAGGCCACGGGGCTCTGGAAACACCATATATTTT.